This T cell receptor beta chain comes out of a study of blood T cell repertoires in COVID-19. Study as a whole: Researchers got acute and convalescent COVID-19 samples from the United States, Italy and Spain.

The repertoire was sequenced with immunoSEQ multiplex PCR; TCRdb's copy has only in-frame clones and lacks some. The sample contains fewer than 250,000 clones, roughly 86% of which appear only once. This CDR3 has 12 residues. Trimming removed 2 bases from V and 6 bases from J, with 4 bases in between. The clonotype originates from a woman aged 55-69 years who had recovered from COVID-19. The sample was peripheral blood. The V and J genes are TRBV12-3 or TRBV12-4 and TRBJ2-2, with D unresolved. CDR3 in DNA: TGTGCCAGCAGTTTAAGCGCCGGGGAGCTGTTTTTT. It specifies CASSLSAGELFF.